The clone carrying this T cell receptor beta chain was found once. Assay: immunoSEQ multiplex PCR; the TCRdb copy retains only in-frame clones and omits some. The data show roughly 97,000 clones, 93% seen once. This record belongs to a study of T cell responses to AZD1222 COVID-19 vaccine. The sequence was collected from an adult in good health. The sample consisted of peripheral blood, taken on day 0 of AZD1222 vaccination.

CDR3 bases: TGCGCCAGCCGACTAGCCGCCATCAGCACAGATACGCAGTATTTT. It specifies CASRLAAISTDTQYF. The chain is built from TRBV5-1 and TRBJ2-3; 7 nucleotides agree with TRBD2. Germline CDR1 is SGHRS and CDR2 is YFSETQ. V shed 7 bases, J shed 0 bases, and the junction held 8 bases outside the gene matches. The CDR3 runs to 15 residues. Based on the CDR3 plus reference TRBV5-1 and TRBJ2-3, the full variable domain is KAGVTQTPRYLIKTRGQQVTLSCSPISGHRSVSWYQQTPGQGLQFLFEYFSETQRNKGNFPGRFSGRQFSNSRSEMNVSTLELGDSALYLCASRLAAISTDTQYFGPGTRLTVL.